This T cell receptor beta chain was captured in a study of graft-versus-host responses after intestinal transplantation. For the study at large: Anti-thymocyte globulin served as induction for all recipients, who then took tacrolimus and steroids for about 3 years. The study, taken as a whole, reports: Recipient-marrow GvH clones were detected, some having first appeared in ileum or blood.

The length of the CDR3 is 14 residues. Trimming removed 1 base from V and 2 bases from J, with 9 bases in between. Germline V gene sequence: CDR1 SGHTA, CDR2 FQGNSA. Some clones are missing from TCRdb's copy, which holds only in-frame ones; the method was immunoSEQ multiplex PCR. The table has 35,000 to 45,000 clones, just under 95% seen once. This clone was seen only once. Its specificity is unknown. The rearrangement links TRBV7-2 to TRBJ2-7; a possible D gene is TRBD2 (5 bases). The receptor's source is a human patient who received an intestinal transplant, so some T cells may come from the graft donor. The sample in question was PBMCs, obtained 16 days after intestinal transplant. The CDR3 reads CASSLGLAAYEQYF. CDR3 bases: TGTGCCAGCAGCTTAGGGCTAGCAGCCTACGAGCAGTACTTC.